This T cell receptor beta chain is from a study of blood T cell repertoires in COVID-19. Study-wide background: In each case, the material was cDNA or gDNA derived from T cells, B-cell-depleted T cells, or PBMCs.

This study enrolled people aged 18 to 89 from 20 to 25 US geographic areas. Clones were sequenced by immunoSEQ multiplex PCR, and TCRdb holds only the in-frame ones, with some missing. The sample records 250,000 or so clones, 90% to 95% being singletons. The CDR3 has 13 residues. Trimming stripped 5 bases from V and 4 bases from J, with 11 bases between. Germline CDR1 is MNHEY and CDR2 is SMNVEV (reference sequence). What was sequenced was PBMCs or T cells enriched from blood (not recorded which). The sequence derives from a human donor in a cohort exposed to, infected with or recovered from COVID-19 (not recorded which). The donor label of this sample is uncertain. V and J are TRBV27 and TRBJ1-1; D is undetermined. The CDR3 DNA sequence: TGTGCCAGCAGTCCGGCGGTGGGCACTGAAGCTTTCTTT. It translates to CASSPAVGTEAFF.